The present T cell receptor beta chain was sequenced within a study of T cells in localized non-small cell lung cancer (dated by TCRdb to the early 2020s). Study-wide context: Comparing tumors with uninvolved tumor-adjacent lungs, the study looked at the T cell repertoires of about 240 patients with early-stage NSCLC. The cohort consisted of approximately 240 treatment-naive NSCLC patients whose localized lung tumors had been resected. NSCLC patients had a mean age of approximately 70 years, and fewer than 150 were male and 107 female.

About this clone itself: Its antigen specificity is not known. No base quality values were provided; no much bigger clone lies one nucleotide off.

The junction shows trimming of 4 bases on V and 5 bases on J, and the gene matches do not reach 5 bases of it. From the germline V gene (reference sequence), CDR1 is LNHDA and CDR2 is SQIVND. There are 15 amino acids in the CDR3, from cysteine to phenylalanine inclusive. The read is trimmed to its CDR3 DNA, 45 bases read in frame from base 1. At diagnosis, peripheral blood, uninvolved tumor-adjacent lung and tumor were collected and stored as a combination of fresh-frozen and FFPE material. For TCR repertoire profiling, the blood samples were analyzed as peripheral blood mononuclear cells. The immunoSEQ Assay was used to sequence TCR beta CDR3 regions from DNA. The authors' analysis ran thus. To compute T cell density, TCR beta template counts were normalized to usable DNA, which was estimated by amplifying housekeeping genes. The preseqR package was used to estimate richness by extrapolating to 400,000 templates for PBMC samples and to 120,000 templates for tissue samples. Clonality was calculated as one minus Pielou's evenness. To identify tissue-enriched TCRs, differential abundance testing was run on productive amino-acid clonotypes with a minimum total count of 5 and an alpha of 0.1. The Jaccard Index and the Morisita Overlap Index were used to measure how much the repertoires overlapped between compartments. GLIPH clustered TCR beta CDR3s with public tetramer-defined viral CDR3s; viral motifs required at least three viral sequences plus V-gene enrichment. The table comes from immuneACCESS by way of TCRdb, which keeps in-frame sequences with V and J called. Part of the clones is missing from these tables; in studies checked, under half for an unresolved V gene and the rest for unknown reasons. V and J calls and clone size come straight from that table; D and trimming were deduced from the DNA. In all, the sample holds about 53,000 clones, and roughly 88% of those were seen once. The top ten clones comprise approximately 18% of the sample.

Findings and caveats that apply to the study as a whole: Because the study design was exploratory, TCR variables were selected using unadjusted p-values without false-discovery rate correction. Multi-region tumor sequencing was not performed, so intratumor heterogeneity could not be excluded. Uninvolved tumor-adjacent lung showed the highest T cell clonality, higher than tumor, which suggests more focused antigenic responses in the uninvolved tumor-adjacent lung. Higher blood T cell density associated with longer overall survival, while higher adjacent-lung clonality associated with shorter survival. A median of about 55 of the top 100 tumor clones were detected in paired uninvolved adjacent lung, and 28 of these tumor clones were also found among the top 100 clones of the paired uninvolved adjacent lung.

The rearrangement combines TRBV19 with TRBJ1-2, with 12 middle bases fitting TRBD1. The receptor was isolated from a man aged 35 to 70 with stage III lung adenocarcinoma. The sample was peripheral blood mononuclear cells, taken before any cancer treatment. The CDR3: CASSTSGQGAYGYTF. The DNA sequence is as follows: TGTGCCAGTAGTACCTCGGGACAGGGGGCTTATGGCTACACCTTC. With the rest looked up from the reference TRBV19 and TRBJ1-2 genes rather than sequenced, the full variable domain is DGGITQSPKYLFRKEGQNVTLSCEQNLNHDAMYWYRQDPGQGLRLIYYSQIVNDFQKGDIAEGYSVSREKKESFPLTVTSAQKNPTAFYLCASSTSGQGAYGYTFGSGTRLTVV.